One sample yielded the 14 T cell receptor beta chains listed below, sequenced in a study of control samples from healthy donors and cancer patients. The method was immunoSEQ multiplex PCR; TCRdb's version includes in-frame clones alone and lacks a portion of them. The data contain around 30,000 clones, approximately 90% of them singletons. Sequencing was done on a sample of PBMCs. These receptors all come from a man aged 45-60 years with lung cancer.

The rearrangement links TRBV28 to TRBJ2-2; D is possibly TRBD1 (6 bases). There are 14 residues in the CDR3. Germline values: CDR1 MDHEN, CDR2 SYDVKM. CDR3 protein: CAASRGMGIGELFF. The CDR3, as DNA: TGTGCAGCTAGCAGGGGAATGGGGATCGGGGAGCTGTTTTTT.

J is TRBJ2-1 and V is TRBV25-1; D is ambiguous. V was shortened by 3 bases and J by 4 bases, with 13 bases between the two germline ends. This CDR3 comprises 15 residues. The germline V gene has CDR1 MGHDK and CDR2 SYGVNS. As DNA, the CDR3 is TGTGCCAGCAGTGAGGACGGTCCGAGTTACAATGAGCAGTTCTTC. Protein: CASSEDGPSYNEQFF.

J is TRBJ2-1 and V is TRBV7-9; TRBD2 might be the D (6 bases). Trimming cost V 2 bases and J 7 bases, with 15 bases left between them. Germline CDR1 is SEHNR and CDR2 is FQNEAQ (reference sequence). This CDR3 is 15 amino acids long. CDR3 in DNA: TGTGCCAGCAGCTTATCCGGGGGAGGTCATAATGAGCAGTTCTTC. Protein product: CASSLSGGGHNEQFF.

The rearrangement links TRBV13 to TRBJ1-1; D ambiguous. Germline CDR1 and CDR2: PRHDT and FYEKMQ (reference sequence). V was trimmed by 4 bases and J by 4 bases, leaving 13 bases between them. The CDR3 sequence is 14 residues long. The CDR3 region is CASSYPPRSTEAFF. The CDR3, as DNA: TGTGCCAGCAGCTACCCGCCCAGGAGCACTGAAGCTTTCTTT.

This chain uses TRBV7-9 with TRBJ2-1; D gene uncertain. This CDR3 comprises 13 residues. Looked up from germline, CDR1 is SEHNR and CDR2 is FQNEAQ (reference sequence). Trimming removed 5 bases from V and 4 bases from J, with 9 bases in between. The CDR3 reads CASSLGSYNEQFF. As DNA, the CDR3 is TGTGCCAGCAGCCTGGGGTCATACAATGAGCAGTTCTTC.

The V gene is TRBV13, the J gene TRBJ1-3; D gene unclear. The CDR3 covers 14 residues. Trimming removed 4 bases at V and 8 bases at J, with 15 bases between. Germline V CDR1 and CDR2: PRHDT, FYEKMQ (reference sequence). CDR3 coding DNA: TGTGCCAGCAGCTCAATCAACTGGGGAGACACCATATATTTT. Amino acid sequence: CASSSINWGDTIYF.

The CDR3 nucleotides are TGCAGTGCTAGTCGGGGGGGGCAGGGGCCGAACAAAGGCTACACCTTC. This gives the protein CSASRGGQGPNKGYTF. V is TRBV20-1 and J is TRBJ1-2; D is perhaps TRBD1 (6 bases). The germline gives CDR1 DFQATT, CDR2 SNEGSKA (reference sequence). V lost 3 bases to trimming and J lost 8 bases, with 25 bases between them. The CDR3 totals 16 residues.

J is TRBJ1-1 and V is TRBV3-1 (or the pseudogene TRBV3-2); no definite D call. Germline values: CDR1 LGHDT, CDR2 YNNKEL (reference sequence). The V end lost 4 bases, the J end lost 10 bases, and 16 bases lay between the germline ends. The CDR3 runs 13 residues. This CDR3 is CASSPAGSSGAFF. DNA for the CDR3: TGTGCCAGCAGCCCCGCCGGGAGTTCAGGAGCTTTCTTT.

The chain is built from TRBV19 and TRBJ2-2; TRBD1 matches 8 bases. The length of the CDR3 is 14 residues. Per germline, CDR1 LNHDA and CDR2 SQIVND (reference sequence). V lost 5 bases, J lost 7 bases, and 6 bases stayed unmatched. The CDR3 spells CASSSQGEIGELFF. The CDR3 nucleotides are TGTGCCAGTAGTTCACAGGGGGAAATCGGGGAGCTGTTTTTT.

Details on this clone: At one end, the junction sequence differs from germline, possibly due to a read error. The chain uses TRBV7-2 and TRBJ2-1; the D call may be TRBD1 or TRBD2 (6 bases each). The CDR3 is 14 amino acids. CDR1 and CDR2 from the germline V gene are SGHTA and FQGNSA. The CDR3 protein is CASSLGGPDNEQFF. The CDR3 region has the DNA TGTGCCAGCAGTTTAGGGGGGCCGGATAATGAGCAGTTCTTC. Together with reference TRBV7-2 and TRBJ2-1, the CDR3 gives the full variable domain: GAGVSQSPSNKVTEKGKDVELRCDPISGHTALYWYRQSLGQGLEFLIYFQGNSAPDKSGLPSDRFSAERTGGSVSTLTIQRTQQEDSAVYLCASSLGGPDNEQFFGPGTRLTVL.

The chain has TRBV5-6 and TRBJ2-7; D is possibly TRBD1 (6 bases). The V gene's germline CDR1 is SGHDT and CDR2 YYEEEE. Trimming removed 2 bases at V and 6 bases at J, with 15 bases between. This CDR3 has 14 residues. The DNA for the CDR3 is TGTGCCAGCAGCTTTCCAGGGGTGACGAGCGAGCAGTACTTC. Residues: CASSFPGVTSEQYF.

The rearrangement uses TRBV29-1 and TRBJ1-2, with D unclear. Trimming cost V 0 bases and J 14 bases, with 16 bases left between them. The CDR3 is made up of 12 amino acids. Per germline, CDR1 SQVTM and CDR2 ANQGSEA. CDR3 sequence (DNA): TGCAGCGTTGAAGATCAAAGGGTTATCGCGACCTTC. Protein product: CSVEDQRVIATF.

This chain connects TRBV18 to TRBJ1-5; TRBD1 matches at 7 bases. CDR1 KGHSH and CDR2 LQKENI come from the germline V gene. The junction had 16 bases not matched to a gene; V was cut back by 2 bases and J by 15 bases. The CDR3 contains 15 residues. The CDR3 protein is CASSPLGTEVTYMHF. For the CDR3, the DNA is TGTGCCAGCTCACCATTGGGGACAGAAGTTACCTACATGCATTTT.

This clone occurred a few times. The chain employs TRBV27 and TRBJ2-1, with D possibly being TRBD1 or TRBD2 (7 bases each). This CDR3 contains 16 residues. Germline CDR1 MNHEY, CDR2 SMNVEV (reference sequence). The V end lost 7 bases, the J end lost 2 bases, and 18 bases lay between the germline ends. CDR3 loop: CASKPQGRVTYNEQFF. The CDR3 DNA sequence: TGTGCCAGCAAACCACAGGGGAGGGTCACCTACAATGAGCAGTTCTTC.